This note documents a single T cell receptor beta chain sequence. Its antigen remains unidentified. No quality values exist for individual bases; no much larger clone is one base distant. This entry is derived from a study of shared clonotypes between healthy human individuals (dated by TCRdb to about 2020). Regarding the study in general: The cohort comprised a couple of women and a few men aged 18 to 49 years. Between about 0.9 and 8.9 billion PBMCs per donor were obtained by leukapheresis. Blood TCR repertoires of about five healthy adults were deeply sequenced to estimate repertoire size and the extent of clonotype sharing between individuals. Different laboratories and diverse techniques were used to prepare libraries and sequence TCR repertoires, to increase sequencing depth and limit assay-specific biases. For each donor, CD4 naive and CD4 memory were each given three plates, CD8 naive was given two plates, and CD8 memory was given one plate. General findings and caveats noted by the study authors: Compared with non-shared clonotypes, the clonotypes found in all four sorted-subset donors had higher generation probabilities. Rarefaction of sorted-subset datasets indicated incomplete sequencing despite the large sequencing depth. Pairwise subsampling indicated that sequencing depth was expected to affect the degree of clonotype sharing among donors. When several donors were compared, the shared fraction of clonotypes was about 5.4% for naive CD4, about 4% for naive CD8, more than 2% for memory CD4, and 0.35% to 0.5% for memory CD8. Naive subsets generally had larger estimated clonotype richness than memory subsets. The small number of donors limited the genetic and exposure-history diversity represented. Only blood was sampled, and tissue TCR repertoires likely differ from those in blood.

Using the deep immunoSEQ assay, TCR CDR3 regions were amplified from genomic DNA by multiplex PCR. Genomic DNA extracted from each cell subset was distributed evenly over all wells of several immunoSEQ 96-well plates, and each plate served as one replicate. For sorted subsets, each replicate PCR was loaded with 200 ng genomic DNA, equivalent to 30,000 or so T cell genomes. Purified libraries were quantified with a Qubit 3.0 fluorometer, sized on a Bioanalyzer 2100, and re-quantified with the KAPA Library Quantification kit. Each immunoSEQ 96-well plate was sequenced on its own single-read 150-cycle Illumina NextSeq 550 flow cell. The source study handled its data this way. The immunoSEQ output contained only junctional sequences without quality scores, so filtering could not match that applied to full-length reads. To assign V/J genes and CDR3, sequences were annotated using PyIR, a Python wrapper for IgBLAST v1.9, with IMGT germline references. Reads were filtered out if the reads had weak V/J assignments (E-value above 1e-6), no CDR3, stop codons, out-of-frame junctions, or ambiguous translated residues. V3J clonotypes were defined as sequences sharing the same inferred V gene, J gene, and CDR3 amino acid sequence. The percentage overlap between two repertoires was calculated by dividing the number of shared unique clonotypes by the size of the smaller repertoire. Repertoire richness was assessed with RTK rarefaction, the Chao1 estimator, and Recon v2.1 estimates of unobserved clonotypes. For all TCRbeta clonotypes obtained by the gDNA method from a few donors, generation probabilities were computed with OLGA. Entries here come from immuneACCESS through TCRdb and include only in-frame sequences with V and J called. Some clones fail to appear in such tables; in the studies checked, an unresolved V gene covers under half of the shortfall, and the cause of the remainder is unknown. That table is the source of V, J and clone size, and D and trimming were worked out from the DNA. Counted in this sample were some 2,100,000 clones; approximately 95% of them appeared once. The top ten constitute roughly 0.13% of the sample.

Trimming leaves V shorter by 4 bases and J shorter by 0 bases, with the junction holding 6 bases beyond the gene matches. CDR1 SGHKS and CDR2 YYEKEE were looked up in the germline V gene (reference sequence). The CDR3 runs 15 residues from the cysteine to the phenylalanine. CDR3 DNA only is kept here, 45 bases in frame from base 1. The donors were healthy, HIV-negative adults with no recently reported acute infections or vaccinations. Every donor was a Caucasian adult living in Nashville, Tennessee, USA. Magnetic negative selection was used to enrich CD4+ T cells, after which naive cells were positively selected on CD45RA and the negative fraction became the memory subset. After blood collection by leukapheresis, PBMCs were isolated using Ficoll-Histopaque density gradient centrifugation and then cryopreserved in the vapor phase of liquid nitrogen. Analytical flow cytometry was used to check the purity and quantity of every magnetically sorted T cell population. From each sorted fraction, genomic DNA was isolated and quantified by UV absorbance on a Nanodrop 2000c.

Sequenced: naive CD4+ T cells sorted from blood. According to the study, the label for this sample's cell subset or site signals: CD45RA+ positively selected. This TCR was sampled from a man aged 18 to 29 in good health. Recombination joined TRBV5-5 with TRBJ1-1, with 7 central nucleotides matching TRBD1. Read as DNA, the sequence is TGTGCCAGCAGCCTGGGGACAGAGGTGAACACTGAAGCTTTCTTT. Its protein product is CASSLGTEVNTEAFF.